This T cell receptor (beta chain) was sequenced during a study of CD8+ T cells in alopecia areata listed by TCRdb under 2018. About the investigation overall: Treated patients were enrolled in an open-label pilot trial of oral tofacitinib, 5 to 10 mg twice daily, for moderate-to-severe alopecia areata. Patients stayed on tofacitinib for 6 to 18 months and then had 6 months of follow-up off drug so that delayed response and recurrence could be assessed. In treated patients, disease severity was measured using the SALT score, which gives the percentage of scalp surface area affected. To study T cell clonal expansion in alopecia areata, the researchers applied high-throughput TCRbeta sequencing to both the C3H/HeJ mouse model and human patients. Human TCRbeta sequencing covered scalp tissue and sorted CD4+ and CD8+ peripheral blood T cells from patchy and totalis/universalis alopecia areata patients and healthy controls. Biopsies were taken from tofacitinib-treated patients at baseline and at 4 and 24 weeks of treatment, and a later scalp biopsy was taken in several of the tofacitinib-treated patients. Scalp clonality was compared across normal scalp (n=4), patchy alopecia areata scalp (n=8), and alopecia totalis/universalis scalp (n=8). The RNA source kit depended on sample type: the PAXgene miRNA kit for fixed scalp, the miRNeasy kit for PBMCs, and the RNeasy kit for mouse skin. immunoSEQ multiplex PCR using 35 Vbeta forward primers and 13 Jbeta reverse primers was used to amplify TCRbeta CDR3 regions.

The CDR3 measures 11 amino acids from cysteine to phenylalanine. Only the CDR3 part of the read is kept: 33 bases, read in frame from the first base. The germline V gene yields SQVTM for CDR1 and ANQGSEA for CDR2. V was cut back by 7 bases and J by 7 bases, leaving a gap of 10 bases between them. The sample's time point label, decoded: 24 weeks on oral tofacitinib. The treatment or condition label here, explained by the study, means: oral pan-JAK inhibitor, 5-10 mg twice daily. Lesional scalp punch biopsies and peripheral blood were collected from alopecia areata patients. PBMCs were isolated by density centrifugation and stained for CD3, CD4 and CD8, after which CD4+ and CD8+ T cells were sorted on a FACSAria. This clone has just a few counts. Its antigen is unknown. No much larger clone is present one base from it, and per-base qualities are unavailable. The investigation overall reported the following: During tofacitinib treatment, many expanded lesional clones remained in scalp and blood, and this persistence may partly explain relapse after treatment is stopped. Compared with mice, TCR sequences shared between patients were less clear, possibly partly because of HLA diversity across the patient population. Compared with normal scalp, lesional scalp, particularly in alopecia totalis/universalis, had higher clonality and more expanded CD8+ clones, which suggests antigenic drive. Scalp TCR repertoire analysis is complicated because resident alphabeta T cells in normal human skin are also sequenced, whereas mouse skin is dominated by gammadelta T cells. Because the treated cohort was small and had just a single nonresponder, larger studies are needed to establish links between baseline CD8+ expansion and response. Tofacitinib significantly decreased scalp clonality and the number of expanded CD8+ clones among the top 100 scalp clones.

Library generation was performed with the immunoSEQ multiplex PCR assay. RNA was extracted from all samples and reverse transcribed into cDNA as template for TCR sequencing. First-strand cDNA was synthesized with SuperScript III using a 2:1 mix of oligo-dT and random hexamers. A synthetic immune receptor repertoire was used to gauge amplification bias, and whatever bias remained was removed computationally. Concerning the study's data processing: Raw reads were preprocessed for error removal, and CDR3 was defined according to IMGT conventions as running from the conserved cysteine to phenylalanine. To get clonality, Shannon entropy was normalized by log2 of the number of productive unique TCRs and the result was subtracted from 1. CD4 or CD8 identity of scalp clones was inferred by cross-referencing scalp TCRbeta sequences with sorted blood CD4 and CD8 repertoires. TCRdb holds this immuneACCESS table with in-frame rearrangements only. Some clones are missing; in checked studies, unresolved V genes explain under half, and the rest has no known cause. That table supplies the V and J calls and clone size; D and trimming were determined from the DNA. Across this sample there are about 92,000 clones, with 44% seen only once. Clones ranked in the top ten supply roughly a sixth of the sample.

The chain links TRBV29-1 with TRBJ2-2, with TRBD1 tentatively as D gene (5 bases match). Here the sequenced sample was CD8+ T cells sorted from blood, taken at week 24, from a patient treated with tofacitinib. This receptor was taken from a human donor with alopecia areata. The CDR3 loop reads CSGLRGGELFF. The bases are TGCAGCGGGCTTAGGGGCGGGGAGCTGTTTTTT.